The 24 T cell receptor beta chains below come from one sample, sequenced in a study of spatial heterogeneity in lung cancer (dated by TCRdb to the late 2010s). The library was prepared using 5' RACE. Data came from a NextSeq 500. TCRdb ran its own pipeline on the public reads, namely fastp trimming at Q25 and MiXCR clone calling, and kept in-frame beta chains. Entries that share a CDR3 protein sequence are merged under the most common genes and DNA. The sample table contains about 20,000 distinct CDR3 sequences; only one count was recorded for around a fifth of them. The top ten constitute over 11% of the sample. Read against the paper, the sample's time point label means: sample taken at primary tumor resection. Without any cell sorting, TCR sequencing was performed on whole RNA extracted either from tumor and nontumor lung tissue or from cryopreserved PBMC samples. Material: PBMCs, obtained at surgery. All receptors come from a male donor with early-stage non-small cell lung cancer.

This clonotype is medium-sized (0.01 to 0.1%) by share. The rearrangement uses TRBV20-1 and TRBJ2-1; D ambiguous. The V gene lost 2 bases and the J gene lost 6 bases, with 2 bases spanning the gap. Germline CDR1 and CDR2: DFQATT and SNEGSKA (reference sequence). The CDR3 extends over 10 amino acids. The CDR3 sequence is CSARINEQFF. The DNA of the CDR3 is TGCAGTGCTAGAATCAATGAGCAGTTCTTC.

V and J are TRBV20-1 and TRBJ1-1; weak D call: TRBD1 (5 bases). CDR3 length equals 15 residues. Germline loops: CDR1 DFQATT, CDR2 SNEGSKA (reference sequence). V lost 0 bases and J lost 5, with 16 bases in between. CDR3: CSARDFGAWGTEAFF. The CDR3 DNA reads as TGCAGTGCTAGAGATTTTGGAGCCTGGGGGACTGAAGCTTTCTTT.

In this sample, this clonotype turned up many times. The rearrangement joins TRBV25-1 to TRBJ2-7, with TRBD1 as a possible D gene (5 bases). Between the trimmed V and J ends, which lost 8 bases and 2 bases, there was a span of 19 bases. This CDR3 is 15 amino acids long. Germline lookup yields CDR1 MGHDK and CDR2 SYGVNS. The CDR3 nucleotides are TGTGCCAGCTCAACCTCGGACAAGTCGCCCTACGAGCAGTACTTC. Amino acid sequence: CASSTSDKSPYEQYF.

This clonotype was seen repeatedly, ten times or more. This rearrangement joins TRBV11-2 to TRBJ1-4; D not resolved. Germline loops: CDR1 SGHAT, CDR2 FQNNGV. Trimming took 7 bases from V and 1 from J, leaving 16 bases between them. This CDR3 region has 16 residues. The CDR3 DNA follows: TGTGCCAGCACCCGTTATCAGAGGAGAACTAATGAAAAACTGTTTTTT. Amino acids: CASTRYQRRTNEKLFF.

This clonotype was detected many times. In nucleotides, the CDR3 is TGTGCCAGCTCACCACCGAACGGGGCAGGGGGCAGGAATGAGCAGTTCTTC. The encoded protein is CASSPPNGAGGRNEQFF. J is TRBJ2-1 and V is TRBV18; TRBD1 agrees at 8 bases. This CDR3 is built from 17 residues. The V segment lost 0 bases and the J segment 7 bases; nucleotides outside the gene matches: 11. Per germline, CDR1 KGHSH and CDR2 LQKENI.

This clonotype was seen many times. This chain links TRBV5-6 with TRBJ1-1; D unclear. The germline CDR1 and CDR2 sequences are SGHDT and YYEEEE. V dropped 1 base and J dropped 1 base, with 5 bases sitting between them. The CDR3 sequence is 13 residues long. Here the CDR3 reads CASSLYENTEAFF. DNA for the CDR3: TGTGCCAGCAGCTTGTACGAGAACACTGAAGCTTTCTTT. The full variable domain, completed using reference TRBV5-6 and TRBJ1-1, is DAGVTQSPTHLIKTRGQQVTLRCSPKSGHDTVSWYQQALGQGPQFIFQYYEEEERQRGNFPDRFSGHQFPNYSSELNVNALLLGDSALYLCASSLYENTEAFFGQGTRLTVV.

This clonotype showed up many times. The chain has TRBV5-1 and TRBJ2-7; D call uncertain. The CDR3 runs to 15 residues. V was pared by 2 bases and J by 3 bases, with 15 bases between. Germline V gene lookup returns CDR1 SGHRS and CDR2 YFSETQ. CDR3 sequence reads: CASSFTTMTIYEQYF. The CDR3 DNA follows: TGCGCCAGCAGCTTTACCACCATGACAATCTACGAGCAGTACTTC.

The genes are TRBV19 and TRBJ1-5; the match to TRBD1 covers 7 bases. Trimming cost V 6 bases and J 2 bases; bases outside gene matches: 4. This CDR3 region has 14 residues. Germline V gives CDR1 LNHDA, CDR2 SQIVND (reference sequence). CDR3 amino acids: CASRLDRGNQPQHF. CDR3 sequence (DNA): TGTGCCAGTAGGCTTGACAGGGGCAATCAGCCCCAGCATTTT.

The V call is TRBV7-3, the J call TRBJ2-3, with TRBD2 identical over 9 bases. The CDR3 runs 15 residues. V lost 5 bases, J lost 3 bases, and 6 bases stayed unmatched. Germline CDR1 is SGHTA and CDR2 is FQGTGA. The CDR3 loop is CASSPLSGGTDTQYF. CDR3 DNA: TGTGCCAGCAGCCCCCTGAGCGGGGGGACAGATACGCAGTATTTT.

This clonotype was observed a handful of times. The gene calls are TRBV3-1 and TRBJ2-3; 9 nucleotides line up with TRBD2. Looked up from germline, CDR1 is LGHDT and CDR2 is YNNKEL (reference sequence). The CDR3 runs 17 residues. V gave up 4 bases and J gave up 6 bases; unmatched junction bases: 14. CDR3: CASSLRTSAGAGDTQYF. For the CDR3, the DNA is TGTGCCAGCAGCCTGAGGACTAGCGCGGGGGCAGGGGATACGCAGTATTTT.

Here the CDR3 reads CASRAGAVWDTGELFF. The CDR3 nucleotides are TGTGCCAGCAGAGCGGGGGCCGTATGGGACACCGGGGAGCTGTTTTTT. V and J are TRBV12-3 or TRBV12-4 and TRBJ2-2, with 8 bases that match TRBD2. The CDR3 extends over 16 amino acids. V shed 6 bases, J shed 3 bases, and the junction held 9 bases outside the gene matches.

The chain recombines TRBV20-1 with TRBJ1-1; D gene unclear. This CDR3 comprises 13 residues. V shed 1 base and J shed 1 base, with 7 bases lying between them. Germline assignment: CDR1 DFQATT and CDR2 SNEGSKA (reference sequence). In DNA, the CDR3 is TGCAGTGCTAGAGCCCACCCGAACACTGAAGCTTTCTTT. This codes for CSARAHPNTEAFF.

DNA for the CDR3: TGTGCCAGCAGCTACCAAGCCTCCACAGATACGCAGTATTTT. Translated: CASSYQASTDTQYF. The chain links TRBV11-2 to TRBJ2-3; no reliable D call. The CDR3 consists of 14 residues. Looked up from germline, CDR1 is SGHAT and CDR2 is FQNNGV. V was trimmed by 4 bases and J by 2 bases, leaving 10 bases between them.

Written as DNA, the CDR3 is TGTGCCAGCAGGACCTCAGGTGCTCAAGAGACCCAGTACTTC. Amino acids: CASRTSGAQETQYF. The V and J genes are TRBV6-1 and TRBJ2-5; no reliable D call. The CDR3 totals 14 residues. Trimming pared 6 bases from V and 2 bases from J, leaving 13 bases between. CDR1 is MNHNS and CDR2 is SASEGT in the germline V gene.

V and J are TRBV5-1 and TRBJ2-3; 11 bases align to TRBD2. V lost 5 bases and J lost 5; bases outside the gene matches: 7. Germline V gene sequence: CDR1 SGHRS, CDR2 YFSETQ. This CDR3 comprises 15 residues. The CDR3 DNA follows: TGCGCCAGCAGTTCACTAGCGGGGGTTGGAGATACGCAGTATTTT. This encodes CASSSLAGVGDTQYF.

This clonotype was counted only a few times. The CDR3 nucleotides are TGTGCCAGCAGCCAAGCAGGTTCCGGGATAGACAACAATGAGCAGTTCTTC. This codes for CASSQAGSGIDNNEQFF. The rearrangement links TRBV3-1 to TRBJ2-1; TRBD2 is a possible D gene (5 bases). This CDR3 region has 17 residues. Germline CDR1 LGHDT, CDR2 YNNKEL (reference sequence). V shed 1 base and J shed 5 bases, with 18 bases lying between them.

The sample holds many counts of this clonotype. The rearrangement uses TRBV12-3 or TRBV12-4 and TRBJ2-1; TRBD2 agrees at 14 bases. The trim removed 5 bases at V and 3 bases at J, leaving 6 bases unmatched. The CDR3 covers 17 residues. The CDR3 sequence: CASSLGLAGESYNEQFF. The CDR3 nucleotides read TGTGCCAGCAGTCTGGGACTAGCGGGGGAGAGCTACAATGAGCAGTTCTTC.

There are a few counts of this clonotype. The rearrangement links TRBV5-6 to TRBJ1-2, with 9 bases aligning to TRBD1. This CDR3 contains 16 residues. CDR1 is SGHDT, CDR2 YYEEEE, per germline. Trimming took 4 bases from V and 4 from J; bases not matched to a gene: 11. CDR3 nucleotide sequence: TGTGCCAGCAGCCCTGGACAGGGGTTGGACTCCTATGGCTACACCTTC. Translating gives CASSPGQGLDSYGYTF.

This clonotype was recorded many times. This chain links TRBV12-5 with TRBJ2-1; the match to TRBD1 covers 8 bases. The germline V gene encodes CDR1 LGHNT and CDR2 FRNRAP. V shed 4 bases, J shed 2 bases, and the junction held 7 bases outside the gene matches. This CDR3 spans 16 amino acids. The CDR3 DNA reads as TGTGCTAGTGGTTCCCTGACAGGGGACACCTACAATGAGCAGTTCTTC. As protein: CASGSLTGDTYNEQFF.

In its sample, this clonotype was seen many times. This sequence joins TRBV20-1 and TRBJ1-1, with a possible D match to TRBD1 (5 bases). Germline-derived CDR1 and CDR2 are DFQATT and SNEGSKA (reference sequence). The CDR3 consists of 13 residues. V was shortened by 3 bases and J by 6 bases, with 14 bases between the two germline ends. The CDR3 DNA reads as TGCAGTGCTAGGGGACGGGGAACGGCTGAAGCTTTCTTT. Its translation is CSARGRGTAEAFF.

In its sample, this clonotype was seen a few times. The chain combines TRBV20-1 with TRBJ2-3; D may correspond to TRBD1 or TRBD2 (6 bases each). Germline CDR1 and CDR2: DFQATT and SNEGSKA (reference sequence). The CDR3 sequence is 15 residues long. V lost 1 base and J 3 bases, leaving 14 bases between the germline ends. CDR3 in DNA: TGCAGTGCTAGAGGGGGGGCGGGTTGGACAGATACGCAGTATTTT. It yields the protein CSARGGAGWTDTQYF.

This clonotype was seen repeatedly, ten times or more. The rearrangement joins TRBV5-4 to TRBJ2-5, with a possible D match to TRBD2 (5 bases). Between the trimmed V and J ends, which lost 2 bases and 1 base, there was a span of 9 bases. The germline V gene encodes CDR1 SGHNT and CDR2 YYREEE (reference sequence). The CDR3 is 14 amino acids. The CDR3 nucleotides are TGTGCCAGCAGCTTAAGGACTTTCCAAGAGACCCAGTACTTC. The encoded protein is CASSLRTFQETQYF.

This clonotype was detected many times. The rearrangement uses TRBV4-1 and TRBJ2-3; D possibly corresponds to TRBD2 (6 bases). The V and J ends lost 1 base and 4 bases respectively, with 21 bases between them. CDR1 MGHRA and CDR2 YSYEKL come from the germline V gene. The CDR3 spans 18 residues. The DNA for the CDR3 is TGCGCCAGCAGCCAAGGACTAGATCCTCAACCCACCCCAGATACGCAGTATTTT. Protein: CASSQGLDPQPTPDTQYF.

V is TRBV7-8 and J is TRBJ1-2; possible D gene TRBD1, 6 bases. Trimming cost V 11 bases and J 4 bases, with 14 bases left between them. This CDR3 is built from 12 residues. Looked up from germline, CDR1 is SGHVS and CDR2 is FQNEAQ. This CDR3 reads CAWGAGTYGYTF. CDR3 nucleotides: TGTGCCTGGGGGGCGGGGACCTATGGCTACACCTTC.